The 21 T cell receptor beta chains below all came from one sample that was sequenced in a study of shared clonotypes between healthy human individuals. The table came from immunoSEQ multiplex PCR; TCRdb's copy has only in-frame clones and leaves some out. The repertoire includes 2 million to 2.5 million clones, approximately 93% of them detected once, and about 0.39% sits in the top ten. The specimen was naive CD4+ T cells from PBMCs. Subset defined: CD45RA+ positively selected. These receptors all come from a man younger than 30 in good health. Some clones in this sample may be carry-over from other donors' samples.

As for this clone: The same CDR3 is also encoded by other DNA sequences in this sample. The chain employs TRBV5-1 and TRBJ1-1; D is unclear. From germline, CDR1 is SGHRS and CDR2 YFSETQ. The CDR3 is 14 amino acids. V gave up 0 bases and J gave up 2 bases, with 8 bases separating them. The CDR3 sequence: CASSLALSNTEAFF. The DNA for the CDR3 is TGCGCCAGCAGCTTGGCTCTCAGTAACACTGAAGCTTTCTTT.

The chain couples TRBV5-1 to TRBJ1-2; possibly TRBD1 for D (5 bases). This CDR3 spans 15 amino acids. CDR1 and CDR2 from the germline V gene are SGHRS and YFSETQ. V lost 4 bases to trimming and J lost 4 bases, with 17 bases between them. The CDR3 loop reads CASSLGVVGSYGYTF. For the CDR3, the DNA is TGCGCCAGCAGCCTGGGGGTCGTGGGGAGCTATGGCTACACCTTC.

The chain employs TRBV4-2 and TRBJ2-1; D tentatively fits TRBD1 or TRBD2 (5 bases each). The CDR3 runs to 14 residues. Per germline, CDR1 LGHNA and CDR2 YNFKEQ. Trimming stripped 8 bases from V and 1 base from J, with 12 bases between. The CDR3 DNA reads TGTGCCAGCGCTGGGGGAAGTTCCTACAATGAGCAGTTCTTC. It yields the protein CASAGGSSYNEQFF.

This chain uses TRBV7-3 with TRBJ2-7; 13 bases map to TRBD2. From germline, CDR1 is SGHTA and CDR2 FQGTGA. V gave up 4 bases and J gave up 7 bases; unmatched junction bases: 10. The CDR3 runs to 16 residues. The CDR3 region has the DNA TGTGCCAGCAGCTCCGATGGACTAGCGGGAGATCGGGAGCAGTACTTC. Translation: CASSSDGLAGDREQYF.

The chain has TRBV7-9 and TRBJ2-1; the D gene could be TRBD1 or TRBD2 (6 bases each). The CDR3 sequence is 16 residues long. With 2 bases removed from V and 6 bases from J, the gap between germline ends came to 17 bases. The germline V gene has CDR1 SEHNR and CDR2 FQNEAQ (reference sequence). CDR3 nucleotide sequence: TGTGCCAGCAGCTTACGGAGGGACACTCGGACCAATGAGCAGTTCTTC. Its translation is CASSLRRDTRTNEQFF.

Only one count was recorded for this clone. The chain has TRBV5-1 and TRBJ2-1, with 16 positions matching TRBD2. The CDR3 is 20 residues long. V was clipped by 1 base and J by 0 bases; unmatched bases: 7. CDR1 SGHRS and CDR2 YFSETQ come from the germline V gene. CDR3 bases: TGCGCCAGCAGCTTGCCCCCGGGACTAGCGGGAGGGGGCTCCTACAATGAGCAGTTCTTC. Translation: CASSLPPGLAGGGSYNEQFF.

The V gene is TRBV11-3, the J gene TRBJ1-1, with D possibly being TRBD1 (5 bases). Germline V gives CDR1 SGHNT, CDR2 YENEEA. V was clipped by 6 bases and J by 3 bases, with 17 bases between them. This CDR3 has 15 residues. Here the CDR3 DNA reads TGTGCCAGCAGTCCCTCCGGTCGGGGGGACACTGAAGCTTTCTTT. Translating it yields CASSPSGRGDTEAFF. The complete variable domain, with remaining parts taken from reference TRBV11-3 and TRBJ1-1, reads EAGVVQSPRYKIIEKKQPVAFWCNPISGHNTLYWYLQNLGQGPELLIRYENEEAVDDSQLPKDRFSAERLKGVDSTLKIQPAELGDSAVYLCASSPSGRGDTEAFFGQGTRLTVV.

V usage is TRBV28 and J usage is TRBJ1-4, with TRBD1 identical over 7 bases. This CDR3 has 16 amino acids. The J segment lost 5 bases and the V segment lost 3 bases, leaving 9 bases of the junction unmatched. CDR1 is MDHEN, CDR2 SYDVKM, per germline. The CDR3 DNA follows: TGTGCCAGCAGTTTGGCGGGGGGACAGAGGAATGAAAAACTGTTTTTT. Amino acid sequence: CASSLAGGQRNEKLFF.

The chain couples TRBV5-1 to TRBJ2-7; 7 bases are a match to TRBD1. V shed 3 bases and J 4 bases; nucleotides not matched to a gene: 10. Germline V gives CDR1 SGHRS, CDR2 YFSETQ. The CDR3 runs 15 residues. The CDR3 DNA is TGCGCCAGCAGCTGGTTGGGACAGACTTCTTACGAGCAGTACTTC. It encodes CASSWLGQTSYEQYF.

This chain connects TRBV4-2 to TRBJ2-5; D might be TRBD2 (6 bases). Germline V gene data show CDR1 as LGHNA and CDR2 as YNFKEQ. V was cut by 4 bases and J by 4 bases, with 16 bases left in between. This CDR3 comprises 15 residues. The CDR3 loop reads CASSPTGPGGETQYF. In DNA form, the CDR3 reads TGTGCCAGCAGCCCGACGGGACCCGGGGGAGAGACCCAGTACTTC.

This clone was picked up a small number of times. The rearrangement joins TRBV28 to TRBJ1-1; no definite D call. Trimming removed 5 bases from V and 6 bases from J, with 19 bases in between. The CDR3 covers 15 residues. Germline CDR1 is MDHEN and CDR2 is SYDVKM. CDR3 loop: CASSTRTGSPAEAFF. The DNA for the CDR3 is TGTGCCAGCAGTACCCGCACGGGAAGTCCCGCTGAAGCTTTCTTT. The whole variable domain, filled in from reference TRBV28 and TRBJ1-1, reads DVKVTQSSRYLVKRTGEKVFLECVQDMDHENMFWYRQDPGLGLRLIYFSYDVKMKEKGDIPEGYSVSREKKERFSLILESASTNQTSMYLCASSTRTGSPAEAFFGQGTRLTVV.

The chain uses TRBV28 and TRBJ1-5; tentatively, D is TRBD1 (6 bases). The CDR3 length is 13 residues. V lost 5 bases, J lost 5 bases, and 10 bases lay in between. Looked up from germline, CDR1 is MDHEN and CDR2 is SYDVKM. CDR3 residues: CASSLGGDQPQHF. CDR3 nucleotides: TGTGCCAGCAGTCTAGGGGGAGATCAGCCCCAGCATTTT.

The chain links TRBV7-9 to TRBJ1-2; D call uncertain. Trimming stripped 1 base from V and 1 base from J, with 7 bases between. The germline gives CDR1 SEHNR, CDR2 FQNEAQ (reference sequence). This CDR3 has 14 residues. The CDR3 DNA is TGTGCCAGCAGCTTAGGCCCAGTTAACTATGGCTACACCTTC. It translates to CASSLGPVNYGYTF.

V usage is TRBV7-2 and J usage is TRBJ2-2; the D is unclear. There are 12 residues in the CDR3. CDR1 and CDR2 (germline): SGHTA, FQGNSA. Trimming took off 5 bases at V and 8 bases at J, with 9 bases between the two ends. The CDR3 loop is CASSTGRGELFF. The CDR3, as DNA: TGTGCCAGCAGCACGGGTCGAGGGGAGCTGTTTTTT.

This chain joins TRBV5-1 and TRBJ1-1; D unclear. Trimming shortened V by 0 bases and J by 6 bases, and 12 bases separated the two germline ends. Germline V gene data show CDR1 as SGHRS and CDR2 as YFSETQ. The CDR3 sequence is 14 residues long. This CDR3 reads CASSLGVPGAEAFF. The DNA of the CDR3 is TGCGCCAGCAGCTTGGGGGTGCCCGGGGCTGAAGCTTTCTTT.

The rearrangement links TRBV7-6 to TRBJ2-3; D remains ambiguous. The CDR3 runs 15 residues. Germline CDR1 SGHVS, CDR2 FNYEAQ. V lost 4 bases and J 1 base, leaving 12 bases between the germline ends. CDR3 bases: TGTGCCAGCAGCTCCAGATCCCGAGGCACAGATACGCAGTATTTT. It codes for CASSSRSRGTDTQYF.

This rearrangement joins TRBV5-1 to TRBJ1-1; TRBD1 is a possible D gene (5 bases). V was clipped by 4 bases and J by 6 bases, with 13 bases between them. Looked up from germline, CDR1 is SGHRS and CDR2 is YFSETQ. The CDR3 totals 13 residues. The CDR3 DNA reads as TGCGCCAGCAGCCGGGGCCCTCTTGCTGAAGCTTTCTTT. It yields the protein CASSRGPLAEAFF.

V is TRBV7-9 and J is TRBJ1-1, with 10 bases that match TRBD1. The V segment lost 4 bases and the J segment 4 bases; nucleotides outside the gene matches: 9. The CDR3 has 16 amino acids. Germline loops: CDR1 SEHNR, CDR2 FQNEAQ (reference sequence). The CDR3 loop is CASSSDRQGAFTEAFF. The CDR3 DNA reads as TGTGCCAGCAGCTCCGATAGACAGGGGGCATTCACTGAAGCTTTCTTT. Looking up the rest from reference TRBV7-9 and TRBJ1-1 gives the full variable domain: DTGVSQNPRHKITKRGQNVTFRCDPISEHNRLYWYRQTLGQGPEFLTYFQNEAQLEKSRLLSDRFSAERPKGSFSTLEIQRTEQGDSAMYLCASSSDRQGAFTEAFFGQGTRLTVV.

This chain links TRBV5-1 with TRBJ2-1, with a tentative D call TRBD2 (6 bases). The germline CDR1 and CDR2 sequences are SGHRS and YFSETQ. The ends were cut back, 0 bases at V and 4 bases at J, with 14 bases in the middle. This CDR3 has 16 amino acids. CDR3 loop: CASSLAGGKGYNEQFF. CDR3 in DNA: TGCGCCAGCAGCTTGGCCGGGGGAAAGGGTTACAATGAGCAGTTCTTC.

The chain combines TRBV30 with TRBJ1-2; D is unclear. The germline V gene encodes CDR1 GTSNPN and CDR2 SVGIG (reference sequence). Trimming pared 5 bases from V and 0 bases from J, leaving 7 bases between. The CDR3 loop spans 12 amino acids. CDR3 protein: CAWFRANYGYTF. CDR3 nucleotide sequence: TGTGCCTGGTTCCGAGCTAACTATGGCTACACCTTC.

This chain links TRBV7-9 with TRBJ2-3; either TRBD1 or TRBD2 may fit D (5 bases each). V lost 5 bases and J lost 3, with 15 bases in between. Per the germline V gene, CDR1 is SEHNR and CDR2 is FQNEAQ (reference sequence). The CDR3 consists of 15 residues. The CDR3 reads CASSQDGTSTDTQYF. The CDR3 nucleotides are TGTGCCAGCAGCCAGGATGGGACCTCAACAGATACGCAGTATTTT.